The rows below give T cell receptor beta chains drawn from one sample of a study of blood T cell repertoires in COVID-19. The method was immunoSEQ multiplex PCR; TCRdb's version includes in-frame clones alone and lacks a portion of them. Of approximately 280,000 clones in the sample, 85% to 90% are singletons; the top ten hold about 1.8%. Source material: PBMCs or T cells enriched from blood (not recorded which). Receptors originate from a woman under 30 with acute COVID-19. Both conserved end residues are part of each CDR3. A D gene is named only where the DNA matches it firmly. Clone size is not always given. Where it is, it says once, few, many or a class for expanded clones.

v_gene,d_gene,j_gene,abundance,CDR3nt,CDR3aa
TRBV10-3,NA,TRBJ1-1,NA,TGTGCCATCAGTGAGGATTTGGGGGACTACACTGAAGCTTTCTTT,CAISEDLGDYTEAFF
TRBV5-1,TRBD2,TRBJ2-2,few,TGCGCCAGCAGCTTGGTGCCGGGGGGCACCGGGGAGCTGTTTTTT,CASSLVPGGTGELFF
TRBV28,NA,TRBJ2-5,NA,TGTGCCAGCAGTTTACTCCGGGACAAGTACCAAGAGACCCAGTACTTC,CASSLLRDKYQETQYF
TRBV5-6,TRBD1,TRBJ2-7,few,TGTGCCAGCAGCGACGACTGGACAGGTGCCACCTACGAGCAGTACTTC,CASSDDWTGATYEQYF
TRBV28,TRBD1,TRBJ1-1,NA,TGTGCCAGCAGAACTCCGGGACAGGGAGGAAACACTGAAGCTTTCTTT,CASRTPGQGGNTEAFF
TRBV2,TRBD1,TRBJ1-2,NA,TGTGCCAGCAGGGGACAGGGTGCCAACTATGGCTACACCTTC,CASRGQGANYGYTF
TRBV9,NA,TRBJ1-6,NA,TGTGCCAGCAGCGTAGAGGGGAGGAATTCACCCCTCCACTTT,CASSVEGRNSPLHF
TRBV20-1,TRBD2,TRBJ2-1,once,TGCAGTGCTAGTTATACAGGACTAGCGTTGAATGAGCAGTTCTTC,CSASYTGLALNEQFF
TRBV9,TRBD2,TRBJ2-1,NA,TGTGCCAGCAGCGTGGGGGCTAGCGGGAGGCCCAGAGGGAGTGATGAGCAGTTCTTC,CASSVGASGRPRGSDEQFF
TRBV6-6,NA,TRBJ2-7,NA,TGTGCCAGCAGTTCCAGTGGCCGGGTATACTACGAGCAGTACTTC,CASSSSGRVYYEQYF
TRBV6-5,NA,TRBJ2-2,NA,TGTGCCAGCATCGGGACATATCGCACCGGGGAGCTGTTTTTT,CASIGTYRTGELFF
TRBV3-1/TRBV3-2,NA,TRBJ1-1,NA,TGTGCCAGCAGCCAAAAAAGTTTCGGGTACGCTGAAGCTTTCTTT,CASSQKSFGYAEAFF
TRBV7-3,NA,TRBJ2-5,NA,TGTGCCAGCAGCCCGCCGGGAAAAGAGACCCAGTACTTC,CASSPPGKETQYF
TRBV5-1,TRBD2,TRBJ2-3,NA,TGCGCCAGCAGCGGTACTAGCGGGAGGATGGGGACAGATACGCAGTATTTT,CASSGTSGRMGTDTQYF
TRBV3-1/TRBV3-2,NA,TRBJ1-3,NA,TGTGCCAGCAGCCCTAGTGGGGGGGTCTCTGGAAACACCATATATTTT,CASSPSGGVSGNTIYF
TRBV12-5,TRBD1,TRBJ2-4,NA,TGTGCTAGTGGTTTAGGGGGCGTAGTCAAAAACATTCAGTACTTC,CASGLGGVVKNIQYF
TRBV27,TRBD1,TRBJ2-7,NA,TGTGCCAGCAGCTCAACCGGGACAGAAAGAATCGAGCAGTACTTC,CASSSTGTERIEQYF
TRBV20-1,NA,TRBJ1-1,NA,TGCAGTGCTAGTCGGTCAGGGTTGAACACTGAAGCTTTCTTT,CSASRSGLNTEAFF
TRBV18,NA,TRBJ2-3,once,TGTGCCAGCTCGCCCCTAGCGACAGATACGCAGTATTTT,CASSPLATDTQYF
TRBV7-2,TRBD1,TRBJ2-1,once,TGTGCCAGCAGCCAGAGACAGGGGTACTACAATGAGCAGTTCTTC,CASSQRQGYYNEQFF
TRBV6-5,TRBD1,TRBJ1-1,NA,TGTGCCAGCAGAGAGCAGGGGGCTCACACTGAAGCTTTCTTT,CASREQGAHTEAFF
TRBV7-9,NA,TRBJ1-1,NA,TGTGCCAGCAGCTTAGTGGGTTCAGGAGGAGCTTTCTTT,CASSLVGSGGAFF
TRBV30,TRBD2,TRBJ2-7,NA,TGTGCCTGCAGGACTAGCGGGCCCTACGAGCAGTACTTC,CACRTSGPYEQYF
TRBV30,NA,TRBJ1-5,NA,TGTGCCTGGAGTAATGGGGGCGGTCAGCCCCAGCATTTT,CAWSNGGGQPQHF
TRBV12-3/TRBV12-4,TRBD1,TRBJ1-1,NA,TGTGCCAGCAGTTCAAACAGGGGAATTGAAGCTTTCTTT,CASSSNRGIEAFF
TRBV19,TRBD1,TRBJ2-5,NA,TGTGCCAGTAGCGGACAGGGGAGAGAGACCCAGTACTTC,CASSGQGRETQYF
TRBV28,TRBD1,TRBJ2-7,NA,TGTGCCAGCAGGGGAACCGGGACAGGGGATCGTCTCGAGCAGTACTTC,CASRGTGTGDRLEQYF
TRBV4-3,NA,TRBJ1-1,NA,TGCGCCAGCAGCCAACAGACAGGCCTGAACACTGAAGCTTTCTTT,CASSQQTGLNTEAFF
TRBV18,NA,TRBJ2-1,NA,TGTGCCAGCTCACCGGACAGCCTAAACAATGAGCAGTTCTTC,CASSPDSLNNEQFF
TRBV21-1,NA,TRBJ2-1,NA,TGTGCCAGCAGCATGGACCTTATTACTAGCGGGAGGGCCGAAGAGCAGTTCTTC,CASSMDLITSGRAEEQFF
TRBV25-1,TRBD2,TRBJ2-1,few,TGTGCCAGCAGCGCCCCTCGCCGGACTAGCGACTACAATGAGCAGTTCTTC,CASSAPRRTSDYNEQFF
TRBV5-1,NA,TRBJ2-1,NA,TGCGCCAGCAGCACATTATACAATGAGCAGTTCTTC,CASSTLYNEQFF
TRBV11-2,TRBD1,TRBJ2-5,NA,TGTGCCAGCAGCCTCCGGGACAGGGGGCCCCAAGAGACCCAGTACTTC,CASSLRDRGPQETQYF
TRBV7-7,TRBD2,TRBJ2-1,NA,TGTGCCAGCAGCCTGCGGACTAGTCCCCCCTACAATGAGCAGTTCTTC,CASSLRTSPPYNEQFF
TRBV15,TRBD1,TRBJ1-2,NA,TGTGCCACCAGCAGACTAGGACAGGGGGCCTATGGCTACACCTTC,CATSRLGQGAYGYTF
TRBV6-5,TRBD1,TRBJ2-2,NA,TGTGCCAGCAGTCCAGACAGGGGTTCAAGCGGGGAGCTGTTTTTT,CASSPDRGSSGELFF
TRBV7-9,NA,TRBJ2-1,NA,TGTGCCAGCAGCTCGAGTAGGCTACGGGGTTATAGTGATGAGCAGTTCTTC,CASSSSRLRGYSDEQFF
TRBV4-1,NA,TRBJ2-7,NA,TGCGCCAGCAGTAAGGGCCCGAATCTCCCGGGACTCGCCTACGAGCAGTACTTC,CASSKGPNLPGLAYEQYF
TRBV5-1,TRBD1,TRBJ1-2,NA,TGCGCCAGCAAAGGGACAGGTGGAGAGGGCTACACCTTC,CASKGTGGEGYTF
TRBV4-1,TRBD2,TRBJ2-2,NA,TGCGCCAGCAGCCAAGGGGGACTAGCGGGAGTAGGAACCGGGGAGCTGTTTTTT,CASSQGGLAGVGTGELFF
TRBV6-2/TRBV6-3,NA,TRBJ1-4,NA,TGTGCCAGCAGTTACTCCCAGGGGATTGGCGAAAAACTGTTTTTT,CASSYSQGIGEKLFF